The 2 T cell receptor beta chains presented below share a single source sample, sequenced in a study of STAT5B mutations in CD4+ large granular lymphocyte leukemia. Generated by immunoSEQ multiplex PCR, the TCRdb table keeps only in-frame clones and is missing some. The table lists over 35,000 clones, 70% to 90% of them singletons. The material sequenced was CD4+ T cells from blood buffy coats. The receptors stem from a human donor in good health.

This clone has just one count. The rearrangement uses TRBV5-1 and TRBJ2-2; 9 nucleotides match TRBD1. Losses at the gene ends were 4 bases for V and 4 bases for J; bases not matched to a gene: 11. The CDR3 sequence is 17 residues long. Germline CDR1 SGHRS, CDR2 YFSETQ. The CDR3 DNA reads as TGCGCCAGCAGCCAGGGACAGGGCGCAGGGGTCACCGGGGAGCTGTTTTTT. Its protein is CASSQGQGAGVTGELFF.

The rearrangement uses TRBV9 and TRBJ2-3; TRBD2 might be the D (7 bases). The CDR3 contains 18 residues. With 1 base removed from V and 0 bases from J, the gap between germline ends came to 18 bases. Germline lookup yields CDR1 SGDLS and CDR2 YYNGEE. The CDR3 region is CASSVTRGGELSTDTQYF. The CDR3 region has the DNA TGTGCCAGCAGCGTAACGAGGGGGGGAGAACTTAGCACAGATACGCAGTATTTT.